This TCR beta chain was profiled in a study of shared clonotypes between healthy human individuals. Broader study findings: The represented genetic and exposure-history diversity was limited by the small number of donors. Clonotypes that were shared across a handful of donors made up around 4.6% of naive CD4 clonotypes.

The V gene's germline CDR1 is KGHSH and CDR2 LQKENI. The CDR3 length is 12 residues. V lost 0 bases to trimming and J lost 8 bases, with 5 bases between them. Assay runs were performed at deep level. The data were produced by immunoSEQ multiplex PCR, yet TCRdb's version contains in-frame clones alone and is incomplete. Seen here are about 1.1 million clones, 78% observed once, and the top ten hold 0.5% to 0.6%. Details on this clone: Its specificity is not known.

Sequencing was performed on memory CD4+ T cells from PBMCs. This sample's subset: CD45RA-negative fraction. The chain combines TRBV18 with TRBJ2-1, with D unresolved. The clonotype was recovered from a young man in good health. Some clones in this sample may be carry-over from other donors' samples. CDR3 residues: CASSPPYYEQFF. For the CDR3, the DNA is TGTGCCAGCTCACCACCATACTATGAGCAGTTCTTC.